What follows describes a single T cell receptor beta chain. Only in-frame clones appear in the TCRdb table, and some are missing; sequencing was by immunoSEQ multiplex PCR. The sample has some 380,000 clones; almost 90% are singletons. These data are taken from a study of blood T cell repertoires in COVID-19. For the study at large: Researchers got acute and convalescent COVID-19 samples from the United States, Italy and Spain.

CDR3 size: 15 residues. CDR1 is MNHEY, CDR2 SMNVEV, per germline (reference sequence). J lost 5 bases, V lost 1 base, and 7 bases had no gene match. This clonotype originated in a man aged 18 to 30 with active or convalescent COVID-19. V is TRBV27 and J is TRBJ2-5, with 7 bases that match TRBD2. The sequenced sample was peripheral blood. CDR3: CASSLWQGGRETQYF. The DNA of the CDR3 is TGTGCCAGCAGTTTATGGCAGGGAGGGCGTGAGACCCAGTACTTC.